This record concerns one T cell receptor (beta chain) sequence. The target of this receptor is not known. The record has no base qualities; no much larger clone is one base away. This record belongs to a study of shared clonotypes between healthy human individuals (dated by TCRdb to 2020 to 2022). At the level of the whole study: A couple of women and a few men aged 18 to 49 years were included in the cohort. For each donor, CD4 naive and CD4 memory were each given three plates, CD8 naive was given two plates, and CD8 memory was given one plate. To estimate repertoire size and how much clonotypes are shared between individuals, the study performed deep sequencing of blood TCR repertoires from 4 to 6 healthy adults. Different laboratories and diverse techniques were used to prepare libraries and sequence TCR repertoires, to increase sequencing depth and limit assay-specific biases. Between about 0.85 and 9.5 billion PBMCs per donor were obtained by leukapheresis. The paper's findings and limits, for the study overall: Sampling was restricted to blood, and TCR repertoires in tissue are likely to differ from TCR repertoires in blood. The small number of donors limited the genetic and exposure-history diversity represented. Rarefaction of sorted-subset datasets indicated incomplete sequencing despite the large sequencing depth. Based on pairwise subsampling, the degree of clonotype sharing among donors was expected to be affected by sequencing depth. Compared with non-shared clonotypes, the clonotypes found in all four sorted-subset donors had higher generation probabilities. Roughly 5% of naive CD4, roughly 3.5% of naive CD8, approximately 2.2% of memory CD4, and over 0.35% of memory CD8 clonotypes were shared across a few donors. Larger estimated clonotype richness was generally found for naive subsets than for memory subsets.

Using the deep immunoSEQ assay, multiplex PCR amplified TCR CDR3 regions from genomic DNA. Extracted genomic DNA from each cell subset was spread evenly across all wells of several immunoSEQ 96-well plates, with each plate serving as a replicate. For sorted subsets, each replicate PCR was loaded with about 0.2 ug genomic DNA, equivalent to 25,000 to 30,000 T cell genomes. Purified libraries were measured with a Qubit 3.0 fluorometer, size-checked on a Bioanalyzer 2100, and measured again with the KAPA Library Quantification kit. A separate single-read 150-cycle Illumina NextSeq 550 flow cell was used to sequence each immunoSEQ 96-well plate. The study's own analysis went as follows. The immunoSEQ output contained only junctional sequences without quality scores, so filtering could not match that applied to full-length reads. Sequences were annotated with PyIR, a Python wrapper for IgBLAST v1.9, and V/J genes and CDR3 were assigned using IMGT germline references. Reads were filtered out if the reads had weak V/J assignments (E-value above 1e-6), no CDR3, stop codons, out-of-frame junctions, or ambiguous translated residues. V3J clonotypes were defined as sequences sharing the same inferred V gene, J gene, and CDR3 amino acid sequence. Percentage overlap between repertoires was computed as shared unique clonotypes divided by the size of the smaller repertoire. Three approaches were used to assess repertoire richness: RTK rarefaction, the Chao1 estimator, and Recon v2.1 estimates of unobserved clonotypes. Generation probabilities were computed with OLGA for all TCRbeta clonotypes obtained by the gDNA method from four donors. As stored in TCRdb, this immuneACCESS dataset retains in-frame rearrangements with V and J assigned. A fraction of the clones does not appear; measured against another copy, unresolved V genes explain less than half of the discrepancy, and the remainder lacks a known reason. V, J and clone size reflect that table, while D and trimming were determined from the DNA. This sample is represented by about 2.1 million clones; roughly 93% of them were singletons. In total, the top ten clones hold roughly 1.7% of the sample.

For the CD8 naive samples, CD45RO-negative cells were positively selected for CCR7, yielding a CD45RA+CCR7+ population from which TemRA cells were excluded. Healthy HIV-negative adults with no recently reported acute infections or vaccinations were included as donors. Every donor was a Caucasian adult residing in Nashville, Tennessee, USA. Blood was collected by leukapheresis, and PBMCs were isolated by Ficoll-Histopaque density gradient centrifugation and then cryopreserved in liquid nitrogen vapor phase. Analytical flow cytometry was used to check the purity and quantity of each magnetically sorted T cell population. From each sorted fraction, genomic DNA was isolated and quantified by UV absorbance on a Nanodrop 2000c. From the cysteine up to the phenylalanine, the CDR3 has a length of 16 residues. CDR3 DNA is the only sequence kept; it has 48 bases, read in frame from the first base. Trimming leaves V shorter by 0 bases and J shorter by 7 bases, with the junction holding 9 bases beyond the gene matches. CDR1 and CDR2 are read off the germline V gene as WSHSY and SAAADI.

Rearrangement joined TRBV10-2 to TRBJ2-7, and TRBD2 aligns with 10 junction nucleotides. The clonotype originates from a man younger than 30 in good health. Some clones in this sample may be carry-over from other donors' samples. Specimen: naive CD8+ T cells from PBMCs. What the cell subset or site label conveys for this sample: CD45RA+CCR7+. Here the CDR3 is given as CASSESLAGARWEQYF. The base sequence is TGCGCCAGCAGTGAGTCCCTAGCGGGAGCTCGGTGGGAGCAGTACTTC.